This TCR beta chain comes out of a study of radiotherapy plus CTLA-4 blockade in lung cancer. Study-level information: Among all patients, more than 15% showed objective responses, while 30% to 35% had disease control.

CDR3 size: 14 residues. Trimming removed 6 bases from V and 6 bases from J; junction bases left unmatched: 6. Germline V lookup: CDR1 WNHNN, CDR2 SYGVQD (reference sequence). Assay used: immunoSEQ multiplex PCR; TCRdb lists only in-frame clones, some missing. The table has about 24,000 clones, 71% seen once. The source is a human donor with non-small cell lung cancer whose response to radiotherapy plus ipilimumab could not be evaluated. The gene calls are TRBV10-1 and TRBJ2-3, with 10 bases lining up with TRBD2. The sample in question was peripheral blood, obtained from a patient treated with radiotherapy plus ipilimumab. CDR3 protein: CASSPSGRLDTQYF. CDR3 in DNA: TGCGCCAGCAGCCCTAGCGGGAGATTGGATACGCAGTATTTT.